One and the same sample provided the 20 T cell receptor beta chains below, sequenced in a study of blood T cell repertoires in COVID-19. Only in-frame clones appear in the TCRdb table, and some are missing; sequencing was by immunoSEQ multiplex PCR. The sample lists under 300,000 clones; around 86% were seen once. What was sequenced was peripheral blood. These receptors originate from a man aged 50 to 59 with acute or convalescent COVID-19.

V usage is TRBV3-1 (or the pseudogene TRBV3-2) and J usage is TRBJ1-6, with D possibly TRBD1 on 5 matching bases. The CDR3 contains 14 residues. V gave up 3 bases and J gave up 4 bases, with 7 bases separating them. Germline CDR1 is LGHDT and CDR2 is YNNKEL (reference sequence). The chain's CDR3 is CASSHGGYNSPLHF. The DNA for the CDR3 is TGTGCCAGCAGCCATGGGGGGTATAATTCACCCCTCCACTTT.

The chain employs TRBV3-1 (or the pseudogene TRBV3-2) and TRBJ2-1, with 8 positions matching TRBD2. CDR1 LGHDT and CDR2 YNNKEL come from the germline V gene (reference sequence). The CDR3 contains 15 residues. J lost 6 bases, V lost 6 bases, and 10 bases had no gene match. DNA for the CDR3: TGTGCCAGCAGGATCACGGGGGGGGAGGGCAATGAGCAGTTCTTC. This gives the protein CASRITGGEGNEQFF.

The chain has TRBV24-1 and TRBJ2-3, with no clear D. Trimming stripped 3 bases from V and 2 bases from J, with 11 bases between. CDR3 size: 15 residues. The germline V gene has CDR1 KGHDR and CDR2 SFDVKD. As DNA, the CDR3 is TGTGCCACCAGTGATCCCACGGGTCTCACAGATACGCAGTATTTT. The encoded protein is CATSDPTGLTDTQYF.

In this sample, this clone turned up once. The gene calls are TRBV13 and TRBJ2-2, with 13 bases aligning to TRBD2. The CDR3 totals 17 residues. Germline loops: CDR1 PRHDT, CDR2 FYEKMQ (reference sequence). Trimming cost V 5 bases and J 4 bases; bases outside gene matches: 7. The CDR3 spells CASSGTGLAGVTGELFF. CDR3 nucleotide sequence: TGTGCCAGCAGCGGTACCGGACTAGCGGGGGTCACCGGGGAGCTGTTTTTT.

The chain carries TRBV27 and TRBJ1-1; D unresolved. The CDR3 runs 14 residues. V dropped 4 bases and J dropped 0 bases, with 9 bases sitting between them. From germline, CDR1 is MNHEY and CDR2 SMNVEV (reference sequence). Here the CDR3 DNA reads TGTGCCAGCAGTTCCTGGAGCATGAACACTGAAGCTTTCTTT. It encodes CASSSWSMNTEAFF.

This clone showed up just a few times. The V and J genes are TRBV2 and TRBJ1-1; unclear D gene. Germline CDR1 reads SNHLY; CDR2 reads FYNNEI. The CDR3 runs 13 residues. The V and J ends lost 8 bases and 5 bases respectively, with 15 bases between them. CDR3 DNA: TGTGCCAGCTCTAATAAGCATGGTACTGAAGCTTTCTTT. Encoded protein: CASSNKHGTEAFF.

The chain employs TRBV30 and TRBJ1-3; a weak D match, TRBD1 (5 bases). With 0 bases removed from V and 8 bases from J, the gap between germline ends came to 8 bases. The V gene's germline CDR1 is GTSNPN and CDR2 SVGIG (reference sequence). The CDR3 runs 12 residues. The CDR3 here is CAWSVGAYTIYF. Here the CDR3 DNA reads TGTGCCTGGAGTGTAGGGGCATACACCATATATTTT. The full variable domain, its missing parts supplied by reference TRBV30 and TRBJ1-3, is SQTIHQWPATLVQPVGSPLSLECTVEGTSNPNLYWYRQAAGRGLQLLFYSVGIGQISSEVPQNLSASRPQDRQFILSSKKLLLSDSGFYLCAWSVGAYTIYFGEGSWLTVV.

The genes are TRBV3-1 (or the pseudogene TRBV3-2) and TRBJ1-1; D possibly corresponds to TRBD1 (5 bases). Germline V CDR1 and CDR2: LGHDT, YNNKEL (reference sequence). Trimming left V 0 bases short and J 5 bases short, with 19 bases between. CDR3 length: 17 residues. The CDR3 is CASSQDWGVKGRTEAFF. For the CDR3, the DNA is TGTGCCAGCAGCCAAGATTGGGGGGTGAAGGGACGGACTGAAGCTTTCTTT.

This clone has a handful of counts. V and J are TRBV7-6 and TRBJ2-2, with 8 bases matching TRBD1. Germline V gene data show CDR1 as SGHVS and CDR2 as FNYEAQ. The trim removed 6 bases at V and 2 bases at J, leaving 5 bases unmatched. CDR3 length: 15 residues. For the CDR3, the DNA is TGTGCCAGCAGACCGCAGGGGGCAAACACCGGGGAGCTGTTTTTT. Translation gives CASRPQGANTGELFF.

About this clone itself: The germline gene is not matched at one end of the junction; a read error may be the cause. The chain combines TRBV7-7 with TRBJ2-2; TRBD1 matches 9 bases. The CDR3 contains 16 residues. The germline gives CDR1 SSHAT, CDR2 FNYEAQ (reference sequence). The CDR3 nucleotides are TGTGCTAGCAGCCGGACAGGGGCTTTGGGTACCGGGGAGCTGTTTTTT. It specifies CASSRTGALGTGELFF.

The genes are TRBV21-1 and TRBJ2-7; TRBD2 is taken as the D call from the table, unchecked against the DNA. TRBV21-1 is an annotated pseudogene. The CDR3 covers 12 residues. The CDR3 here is CANPRFPYEQYF. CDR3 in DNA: TGTGCCAACCCGAGGTTCCCCTACGAGCAGTACTTC.

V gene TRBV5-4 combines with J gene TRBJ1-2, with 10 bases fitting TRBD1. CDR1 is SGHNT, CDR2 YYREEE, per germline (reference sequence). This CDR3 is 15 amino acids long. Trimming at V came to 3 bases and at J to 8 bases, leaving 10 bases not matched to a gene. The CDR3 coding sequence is TGTGCCAGCAGCTCCCGGGACAGGGGAGGAATCGGCTACACCTTC. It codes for CASSSRDRGGIGYTF.

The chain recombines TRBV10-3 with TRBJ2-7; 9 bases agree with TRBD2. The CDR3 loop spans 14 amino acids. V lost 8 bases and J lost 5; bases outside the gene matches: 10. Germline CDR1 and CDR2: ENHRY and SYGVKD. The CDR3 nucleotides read TGTGCCATCCGGGGATGGGCTAGCGGGGACGAGCAGTACTTC. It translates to CAIRGWASGDEQYF.

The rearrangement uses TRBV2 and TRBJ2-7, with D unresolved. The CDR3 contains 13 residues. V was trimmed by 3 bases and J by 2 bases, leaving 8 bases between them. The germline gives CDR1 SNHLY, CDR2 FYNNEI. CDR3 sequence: CASSDISTYEQYF. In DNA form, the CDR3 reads TGTGCCAGCAGTGACATATCTACCTACGAGCAGTACTTC.

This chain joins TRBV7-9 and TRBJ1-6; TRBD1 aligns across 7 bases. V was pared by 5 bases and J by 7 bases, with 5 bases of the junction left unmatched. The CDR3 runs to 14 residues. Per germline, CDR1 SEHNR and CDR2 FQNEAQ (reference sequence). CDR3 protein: CASSRDSGNSPLHF. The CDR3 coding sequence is TGTGCCAGCAGCCGGGACAGCGGAAATTCACCCCTCCACTTT.

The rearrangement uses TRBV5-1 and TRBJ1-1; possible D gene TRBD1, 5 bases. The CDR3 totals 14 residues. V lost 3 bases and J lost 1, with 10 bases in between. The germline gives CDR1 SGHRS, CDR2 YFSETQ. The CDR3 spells CASSSFDRNTEAFF. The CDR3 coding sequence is TGCGCCAGCAGCTCCTTCGACAGGAACACTGAAGCTTTCTTT.

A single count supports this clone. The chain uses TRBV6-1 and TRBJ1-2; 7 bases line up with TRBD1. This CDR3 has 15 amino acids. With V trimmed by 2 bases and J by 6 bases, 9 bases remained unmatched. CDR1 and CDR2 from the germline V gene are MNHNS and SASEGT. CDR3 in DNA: TGTGCCAGCAGTGAAATCCCGGGACAGATAGATGGCTACACCTTC. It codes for CASSEIPGQIDGYTF.

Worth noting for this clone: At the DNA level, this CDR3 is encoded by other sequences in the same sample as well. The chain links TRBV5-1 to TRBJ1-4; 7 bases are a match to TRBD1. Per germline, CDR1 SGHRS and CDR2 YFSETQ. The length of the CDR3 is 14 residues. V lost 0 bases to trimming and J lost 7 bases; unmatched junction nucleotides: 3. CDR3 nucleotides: TGCGCCAGCAGCTTGGGACAGGGCCGTGAAAAACTGTTTTTT. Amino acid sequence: CASSLGQGREKLFF.

The CDR3 DNA reads TGTGCCAGCTCACCAACGATTACAGGGAAATGGCACAATGAGCAGTTCTTC. As protein: CASSPTITGKWHNEQFF. V gene TRBV18 combines with J gene TRBJ2-1; TRBD1 is a possible D gene (6 bases). The V and J ends lost 2 bases and 5 bases respectively, with 19 bases between them. The CDR3 extends over 17 amino acids. Germline CDR1 and CDR2: KGHSH and LQKENI. The variable domain in full, with the rest retrieved from reference TRBV18 and TRBJ2-1, is NAGVMQNPRHLVRRRGQEARLRCSPMKGHSHVYWYRQLPEEGLKFMVYLQKENIIDESGMPKERFSAEFPKEGPSILRIQQVVRGDSAAYFCASSPTITGKWHNEQFFGPGTRLTVL.

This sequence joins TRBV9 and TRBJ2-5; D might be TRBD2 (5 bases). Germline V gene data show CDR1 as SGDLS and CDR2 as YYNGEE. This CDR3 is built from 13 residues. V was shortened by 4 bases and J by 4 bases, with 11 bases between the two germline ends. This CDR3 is CASSPRGRETQYF. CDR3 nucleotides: TGTGCCAGCAGCCCCCGGGGAAGAGAGACCCAGTACTTC.